This T cell receptor (beta chain) came from a study of blood T cell repertoires in COVID-19. Whole-study context: Acute and convalescent COVID-19 specimens originated in the United States, Italy and Spain. Sources were T cells, B-cell-depleted T cells, or PBMCs; the material itself was cDNA or gDNA.

Per the original methods: Estimation of nucleated cell counts was performed using reference gene primer amplification. Libraries were prepared by immunoSEQ multiplex PCR; TCRdb keeps only in-frame clonotypes and omits some of them. The V and J calls and clone size are taken from that table; D and trimming were inferred from the DNA. Seen here are around 200,000 clones, 85% to 90% observed once, and the top ten hold less than 3%. Trimming left V 2 bases short and J 4 bases short, with 11 bases between. Germline assignment: CDR1 GTSNPN and CDR2 SVGIG (reference sequence). CDR3 length equals 13 residues.

The receptor comes from a man aged 40-49 years with active or convalescent COVID-19. V and J are TRBV30 and TRBJ1-2; no reliable D call. Material: peripheral blood. Written as DNA, the CDR3 is TGTGCCTGGAGTCCCGGAGTTCTCTATGGCTACACCTTC. Its protein is CAWSPGVLYGYTF.